Below, 32 T cell receptor beta chains from the same sample are listed, as sequenced in a study of post-analysis software for immune sequencing data. Prepared libraries of TCR beta cDNA carried unique molecular identifiers. TCRdb analysed the PCR reads with MiXCR anew, one entry per CDR3 protein. The sample includes some 690,000 distinct CDR3 sequences, 25% to 30% seen only once; the top ten take around 0.56%. The antigens these receptors bind are not known. Study-level points and caveats: Four to six TRBV segments were more frequent in patients than controls; TRBV5-6, TRBV5-1 and TRBV20-1 belonged to this group.

The specimen sequenced was blood. The receptors were sampled from a girl under 18 with multiple sclerosis.

This chain links TRBV20-1 with TRBJ1-1, with D perhaps matching TRBD1 (5 bases). The germline CDR1 and CDR2 sequences are DFQATT and SNEGSKA (reference sequence). The CDR3 spans 15 residues. V shed 2 bases and J shed 1 base, with 14 bases lying between them. The CDR3 nucleotides read TGCAGTGCTAGAATTTCGGGGCTCCGGAACACTGAAGCTTTCTTT. This sequence encodes CSARISGLRNTEAFF.

This clonotype was counted many times. The chain carries TRBV4-1 and TRBJ2-1; D uncertain. This CDR3 is 15 amino acids long. CDR1 is MGHRA, CDR2 YSYEKL, per germline. The V end lost 1 base, the J end lost 0 bases, and 7 bases lay between the germline ends. The CDR3 is CASSQGTGSYNEQFF. The DNA for the CDR3 is TGCGCCAGCAGCCAAGGTACCGGCTCCTACAATGAGCAGTTCTTC.

Note on this clonotype: Sequence at one end of the junction differs from germline and may be a read error. The CDR3 coding sequence is TGTGCCTGCAGTTATGGGGCAGGCCCTAGCACAGATACGCAGTATTTT. Translated: CACSYGAGPSTDTQYF. The rearrangement uses TRBV6-6 and TRBJ2-3; possible D gene TRBD1, 5 bases. This CDR3 comprises 16 residues. In germline, CDR1 is MNHNY, CDR2 SVGAGI (reference sequence).

The chain recombines TRBV20-1 with TRBJ2-1; 9 bases align to TRBD2. After removal of 6 bases from V and 8 bases from J, the junction contained 14 bases not matched to a gene. Germline V CDR1 and CDR2: DFQATT, SNEGSKA (reference sequence). The CDR3 is made up of 15 amino acids. For the CDR3, the DNA is TGCAGTGCCGACCCCCTGGCTAGCGGGGCCCATGAGCAGTTCTTC. The encoded protein is CSADPLASGAHEQFF.

This chain joins TRBV4-1 and TRBJ1-5; D gene unclear. The CDR3 length is 15 residues. Germline CDR1 and CDR2: MGHRA and YSYEKL. Trimming removed 0 bases from V and 7 bases from J, with 13 bases in between. The CDR3 nucleotides are TGCGCCAGCAGCCAAGACTCCGAGGTCGGCCAGCCCCAGCATTTT. As protein: CASSQDSEVGQPQHF.

This clonotype occurred a few times. V usage is TRBV7-2 and J usage is TRBJ2-1, with D perhaps assigned TRBD1 or TRBD2 (5 bases each). Trimming shortened V by 0 bases and J by 2 bases, and 17 bases separated the two germline ends. This CDR3 is 18 amino acids long. Germline V gene sequence: CDR1 SGHTA, CDR2 FQGNSA. The CDR3 protein is CASSLAIVGESPYNEQFF. In DNA, the CDR3 is TGTGCCAGCAGCTTAGCGATCGTGGGGGAGTCCCCCTACAATGAGCAGTTCTTC. Complete variable domain (other parts from reference TRBV7-2 and TRBJ2-1): GAGVSQSPSNKVTEKGKDVELRCDPISGHTALYWYRQSLGQGLEFLIYFQGNSAPDKSGLPSDRFSAERTGGSVSTLTIQRTQQEDSAVYLCASSLAIVGESPYNEQFFGPGTRLTVL.

This rearrangement joins TRBV20-1 to TRBJ2-7, with 7 bases that match TRBD1. After removal of 0 bases from V and 2 bases from J, the junction contained 7 bases not matched to a gene. The CDR3 consists of 15 residues. Germline CDR1 DFQATT, CDR2 SNEGSKA (reference sequence). The CDR3: CSARDRTGRTYEQYF. As DNA, the CDR3 is TGCAGTGCTAGAGACCGGACAGGACGTACCTACGAGCAGTACTTC.

This chain joins TRBV6-6 and TRBJ2-1; D possibly corresponds to TRBD2 (5 bases). CDR3 length: 17 residues. The V gene lost 6 bases and the J gene lost 5 bases, with 23 bases spanning the gap. The germline V gene encodes CDR1 MNHNY and CDR2 SVGAGI (reference sequence). CDR3 sequence reads: CASSPSLSRRRHNEQFF. CDR3 in DNA: TGTGCCAGCAGCCCTTCCCTTTCCCGTCGGAGGCACAATGAGCAGTTCTTC.

This clonotype has at least ten counts. This chain connects TRBV20-1 to TRBJ2-7; the D call may be TRBD1 or TRBD2 (5 bases each). CDR3 length equals 16 residues. The V end was cut by 3 bases, the J end by 1 base, with 19 bases between. The germline V gene has CDR1 DFQATT and CDR2 SNEGSKA (reference sequence). CDR3 sequence (DNA): TGCAGTGCTAGTGGGGATACCGGGACGGTGTCCTACGAGCAGTACTTC. Its protein is CSASGDTGTVSYEQYF.

The CDR3: CASRRLSNSYNEQFF. CDR3 DNA: TGTGCCAGCAGGCGGCTGTCTAACTCCTACAATGAGCAGTTCTTC. The chain uses TRBV2 and TRBJ2-1; D gene uncertain. The CDR3 extends over 15 amino acids. CDR1 and CDR2 (germline): SNHLY, FYNNEI. Trimming stripped 6 bases from V and 0 bases from J, with 12 bases between. Supplemented by reference TRBV2 and TRBJ2-1, the full variable domain reads EPEVTQTPSHQVTQMGQEVILRCVPISNHLYFYWYRQILGQKVEFLVSFYNNEISEKSEIFDDQFSVERPDGSNFTLKIRSTKLEDSAMYFCASRRLSNSYNEQFFGPGTRLTVL.

This clonotype was detected a few times. This chain joins TRBV24-1 and TRBJ2-5, with a tentative D call TRBD1 (5 bases). Trimming cost V 3 bases and J 5 bases, with 12 bases left between them. The CDR3 totals 14 residues. Per the germline V gene, CDR1 is KGHDR and CDR2 is SFDVKD. The CDR3 loop is CATSDLRQQETQYF. In DNA, the CDR3 is TGTGCCACCAGTGATCTTCGACAGCAGGAGACCCAGTACTTC.

Notes on this clonotype: Likely a read error: the CDR3 ends without its conserved phenylalanine or tryptophan. This chain links TRBV29-1 with TRBJ2-6, with D hard to call. Trimming removed 6 bases from V and 2 bases from J, with 2 bases in between. The CDR3 consists of 11 residues. Germline V gives CDR1 SQVTM, CDR2 ANQGSEA. The CDR3 region is CSVTGANVLTS. The DNA for the CDR3 is TGCAGCGTCACTGGGGCCAACGTCCTGACTTCC.

This clonotype appeared a few times. The chain carries TRBV2 and TRBJ2-1, with D tentatively TRBD2 (5 bases). Germline V CDR1 and CDR2: SNHLY, FYNNEI. The length of the CDR3 is 16 residues. The ends were cut back, 5 bases at V and 5 bases at J, with 19 bases in the middle. In DNA form, the CDR3 reads TGTGCCAGCAGTAACGGGGTGGTCTTTAGGGACAATGAGCAGTTCTTC. Translation: CASSNGVVFRDNEQFF.

This clonotype turned up a few times. This sequence joins TRBV29-1 and TRBJ2-3, with D uncertain. The V gene lost 5 bases and the J gene lost 0 bases, with 9 bases spanning the gap. The germline CDR1 and CDR2 sequences are SQVTM and ANQGSEA. The CDR3 contains 13 residues. CDR3 loop: CSVLGPSTDTQYF. The CDR3 DNA reads as TGCAGCGTTCTCGGGCCAAGCACAGATACGCAGTATTTT.

This clonotype was detected a few times. This chain uses TRBV6-5 with TRBJ2-5; 8 nucleotides agree with TRBD2. The CDR3 is made up of 12 amino acids. The germline CDR1 and CDR2 sequences are MNHEY and SVGAGI. The chain's CDR3 is CGVGLAYKEQYF. As DNA, the CDR3 is TGTGGAGTAGGACTAGCTTACAAAGAGCAGTACTTC.

This clonotype was detected only a few times. The chain recombines TRBV7-9 with TRBJ2-5; 7 nucleotides align to TRBD1. The CDR3 totals 15 residues. The trim removed 2 bases at V and 0 bases at J, leaving 3 bases unmatched. CDR1 SEHNR and CDR2 FQNEAQ come from the germline V gene (reference sequence). The CDR3 DNA is TGTGCCAGCAGCTTACGGGGACAGTACCAAGAGACCCAGTACTTC. The encoded protein is CASSLRGQYQETQYF.

As concerns this clonotype: A read error may explain this, as a much larger clone is one base away. V gene TRBV29-1 combines with J gene TRBJ2-3; the match to TRBD2 covers 10 bases. The CDR3 is 15 amino acids. The V gene's germline CDR1 is SQVTM and CDR2 ANQGSEA. DNA for the CDR3: TGCAGCGTCCAATCTAGCGGGAGTTTGACAGGTACGCAGTATTTT. Its translation is CSVQSSGSLTGTQYF.

The V and J genes are TRBV7-8 and TRBJ2-3; 16 bases align to TRBD2. V dropped 4 bases and J dropped 5; count of bases not matched to a gene: 6. The CDR3 covers 17 residues. Germline V lookup: CDR1 SGHVS, CDR2 FQNEAQ. DNA for the CDR3: TGTGCCAGCAGCTCTGGGACTAGCGGGAGGGCGGGAGATACGCAGTATTTT. This gives the protein CASSSGTSGRAGDTQYF.

This clonotype has just one count. The gene calls are TRBV20-1 and TRBJ1-1, with 9 bases that match TRBD1. The CDR3 loop spans 14 amino acids. The V gene end was trimmed by 2 bases and the J gene end by 1 base; junction bases not matched to a gene: 2. The germline CDR1 and CDR2 sequences are DFQATT and SNEGSKA (reference sequence). CDR3 protein: CSARPGQGNTEAFF. CDR3 DNA: TGCAGTGCTAGACCGGGACAGGGGAACACTGAAGCTTTCTTT.

The rearrangement uses TRBV10-2 and TRBJ2-6; 9 positions match TRBD1. CDR3 size: 18 residues. Germline CDR1 and CDR2: WSHSY and SAAADI. The trim removed 7 bases at V and 2 bases at J, leaving 12 bases unmatched. The CDR3 DNA sequence: TGCGCCAGCAACCCGGGACAGGGTCGACTTACTGGGGCCAACGTCCTGACTTTC. It is translated as CASNPGQGRLTGANVLTF.

This clonotype was recorded a few times. V is TRBV28 and J is TRBJ2-7; TRBD2 agrees at 12 bases. Germline CDR1 and CDR2: MDHEN and SYDVKM. The CDR3 runs 15 residues. J gave up 5 bases and V 5 bases, and 7 bases lay outside the gene matches. The CDR3 DNA reads TGTGCCAGCAGTATATCTAGCGGGAGGGGCCACGAGCAGTACTTC. This translates into CASSISSGRGHEQYF.

This clonotype was recorded a few times. The chain carries TRBV20-1 and TRBJ1-2; 9 positions agree with TRBD1. The V gene end was trimmed by 4 bases and the J gene end by 5 bases; junction bases not matched to a gene: 2. The CDR3 consists of 12 residues. Per germline, CDR1 DFQATT and CDR2 SNEGSKA (reference sequence). The CDR3 nucleotides read TGCAGTGCTATGGACAGGGGTTATGGCTACACCTTC. Residues: CSAMDRGYGYTF.

The chain combines TRBV4-1 with TRBJ1-2, with TRBD1 identical over 7 bases. This CDR3 is 16 amino acids long. With V trimmed by 1 base and J by 3 bases, 8 bases remained unmatched. Germline V gene lookup returns CDR1 MGHRA and CDR2 YSYEKL. As DNA, the CDR3 is TGCGCCAGCAGCCAAGTGGAATTGGGGACAGACTATGGCTACACCTTC. This gives the protein CASSQVELGTDYGYTF.

CDR3 sequence reads: CAISDRRGRGSGDTQYF. In nucleotides, the CDR3 is TGTGCCATCAGTGACCGCAGGGGGCGAGGATCCGGAGATACGCAGTATTTT. The chain links TRBV10-3 to TRBJ2-3, with TRBD1 identical over 8 bases. The V and J ends lost 3 bases and 5 bases, in that order; junction bases with no gene match: 13. Germline V gene sequence: CDR1 ENHRY, CDR2 SYGVKD. This CDR3 is 17 amino acids long.

Worth noting for this clonotype: The junction differs from germline at one of its ends, possibly a read error. This sequence joins TRBV11-2 and TRBJ2-4; D is possibly TRBD2 (5 bases). The J call may be incorrect, as the DNA end agrees better with TRBJ2-7. This CDR3 region has 15 residues. The germline V gene has CDR1 SGHAT and CDR2 FQNNGV. The CDR3 DNA reads TGTGCCGGCAGCTCCTTCGGGAATCGGGAATACGAGCAGTACTTC. Its translation is CAGSSFGNREYEQYF.

This clonotype was found a few times. This rearrangement joins TRBV7-8 to TRBJ2-5, with D unclear. CDR1 is SGHVS, CDR2 FQNEAQ, per germline. The CDR3 is 15 residues long. V lost 5 bases and J 2 bases, leaving 15 bases between the germline ends. The CDR3 spells CASSPDARSQETQYF. The CDR3 DNA reads as TGTGCCAGCAGCCCAGATGCGAGGTCTCAAGAGACCCAGTACTTC.

The rearrangement joins TRBV14 to TRBJ2-7; the match to TRBD2 covers 8 bases. Germline V gives CDR1 SGHDN, CDR2 FVKESK. V lost 1 base, J lost 2 bases, and 4 bases stayed unmatched. The CDR3 has 15 residues. The CDR3 spells CASSQGRAGAYEQYF. The DNA for the CDR3 is TGTGCCAGCAGCCAAGGTCGAGCGGGAGCCTACGAGCAGTACTTC.

In this sample, this clonotype turned up a few times. CDR3 DNA sequence: TGTGCCAGCAGCTCCCCAGGGCCCACTGAAGCTTTCTTT. It yields the protein CASSSPGPTEAFF. The chain couples TRBV7-9 to TRBJ1-1, with a possible D match to TRBD1 (5 bases). Trimming left V 4 bases short and J 4 bases short, with 10 bases between. The CDR3 has 13 residues. Germline V CDR1 and CDR2: SEHNR, FQNEAQ (reference sequence).

The genes are TRBV27 and TRBJ2-4; D is undetermined. The CDR3 is 16 residues long. The V end was cut by 6 bases, the J end by 0 bases, with 15 bases between. Germline loops: CDR1 MNHEY, CDR2 SMNVEV (reference sequence). In DNA form, the CDR3 reads TGTGCCAGCAGGACGACACGCTCCTTAGCCAAAAACATTCAGTACTTC. Encoded protein: CASRTTRSLAKNIQYF.

This chain joins TRBV5-1 and TRBJ2-3, with 7 bases aligning to TRBD2. Germline V gives CDR1 SGHRS, CDR2 YFSETQ. Trimming at V came to 1 base and at J to 3 bases, leaving 5 bases not matched to a gene. This CDR3 is built from 15 residues. CDR3 amino acids: CASSLTGGRTDTQYF. CDR3 DNA: TGCGCCAGCAGCTTGACGGGGGGAAGGACAGATACGCAGTATTTT.

The chain has TRBV20-1 and TRBJ2-5; D call uncertain. This CDR3 has 11 residues. Germline values: CDR1 DFQATT, CDR2 SNEGSKA (reference sequence). Between the trimmed V and J ends, which lost 6 bases and 0 bases, there was a span of 5 bases. CDR3 sequence: CSASYQETQYF. DNA for the CDR3: TGCAGTGCCTCGTACCAAGAGACCCAGTACTTC.

This clonotype was found a few times. The junction departs from germline at one end; a sequencing error may be responsible. The chain links TRBV5-6 to TRBJ2-1, with D perhaps given as TRBD1 or TRBD2 (6 bases each). Germline loops: CDR1 SGHDT, CDR2 YYEEEE. The CDR3 consists of 15 residues. CDR3 region: CANSPRVPRGQHEFF. CDR3 DNA: TGTGCCAACAGCCCTCGAGTGCCACGGGGGCAGCACGAGTTCTTC.